This TCR beta chain was captured by sequencing in a study of Graves' ophthalmopathy and Graves' hyperthyroidism. Findings and limits, study-wide: Most expanded thyroid clonotypes above 0.001 frequency also appeared in blood.

For repertoire sequencing, the TCR beta CDR3 regions were amplified from RNA transcripts. An initial RT-PCR round employing HTBI primers preceded a second-round multiplex PCR. Each CDR3 protein gets one entry after TCRdb re-called the multiplex PCR reads with MiXCR. The sample holds about half a million distinct CDR3 sequences, about an eighth seen once. No donor had other autoimmune disease, uncontrolled infection, pregnancy or lactation. Germline CDR1 and CDR2: MNHEY and SMNVEV (reference sequence). This CDR3 is built from 15 residues. V lost 0 bases and J lost 1, with 9 bases in between. This clonotype was detected ten times or more. Its antigen is not identified.

The sample taken for sequencing was blood. This receptor was identified in a woman in her thirties with Graves' ophthalmopathy. The V gene is TRBV27, the J gene TRBJ1-1, with D maybe TRBD1 (6 bases). DNA for the CDR3: TGTGCCAGCAGTTTATCGAGGGGACAGAACACTGAAGCTTTCTTT. Its protein is CASSLSRGQNTEAFF.